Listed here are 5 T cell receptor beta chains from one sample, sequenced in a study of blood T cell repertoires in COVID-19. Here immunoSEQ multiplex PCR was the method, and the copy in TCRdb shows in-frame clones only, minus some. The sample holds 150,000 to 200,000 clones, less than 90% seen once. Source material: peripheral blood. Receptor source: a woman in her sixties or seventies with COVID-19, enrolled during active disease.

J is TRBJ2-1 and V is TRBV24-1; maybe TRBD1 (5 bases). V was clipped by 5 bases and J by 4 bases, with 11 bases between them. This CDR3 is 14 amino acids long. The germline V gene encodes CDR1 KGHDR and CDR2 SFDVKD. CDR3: CATSGGRIYNEQFF. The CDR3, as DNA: TGTGCCACCAGTGGGGGCAGGATATACAATGAGCAGTTCTTC.

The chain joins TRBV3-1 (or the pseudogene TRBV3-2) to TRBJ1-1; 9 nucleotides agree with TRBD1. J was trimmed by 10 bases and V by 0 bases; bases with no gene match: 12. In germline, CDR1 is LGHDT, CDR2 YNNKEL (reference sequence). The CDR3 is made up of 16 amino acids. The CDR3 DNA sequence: TGTGCCAGCAGCCAAGATCGGGGGACAGGGCAGATGGGAGCTTTCTTT. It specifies CASSQDRGTGQMGAFF.

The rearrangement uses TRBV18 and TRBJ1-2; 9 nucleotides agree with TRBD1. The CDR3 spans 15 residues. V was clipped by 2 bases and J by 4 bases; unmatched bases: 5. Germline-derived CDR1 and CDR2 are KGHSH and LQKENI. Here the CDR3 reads CASSPVDRGAYGYTF. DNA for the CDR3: TGTGCCAGCTCACCAGTTGACAGGGGGGCCTATGGCTACACCTTC. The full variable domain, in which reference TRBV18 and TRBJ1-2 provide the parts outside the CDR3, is NAGVMQNPRHLVRRRGQEARLRCSPMKGHSHVYWYRQLPEEGLKFMVYLQKENIIDESGMPKERFSAEFPKEGPSILRIQQVVRGDSAAYFCASSPVDRGAYGYTFGSGTRLTVV.

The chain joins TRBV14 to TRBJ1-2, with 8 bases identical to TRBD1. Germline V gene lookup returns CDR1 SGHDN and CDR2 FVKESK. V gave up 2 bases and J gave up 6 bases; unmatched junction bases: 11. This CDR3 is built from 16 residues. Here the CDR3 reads CASSQPLSRGLHGYTF. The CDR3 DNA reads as TGTGCCAGCAGCCAACCCCTTTCCAGGGGGCTGCATGGCTACACCTTC.

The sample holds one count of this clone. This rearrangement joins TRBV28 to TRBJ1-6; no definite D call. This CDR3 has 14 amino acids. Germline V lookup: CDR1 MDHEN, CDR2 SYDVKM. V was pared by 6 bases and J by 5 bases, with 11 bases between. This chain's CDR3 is CASSAGTHNSPLHF. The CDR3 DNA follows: TGTGCCAGCAGCGCCGGTACCCATAATTCACCCCTCCACTTT.